This TCR beta chain was profiled in a study of beta chain features in type 1 diabetes. Whole-study results and caveats: Among patients with Type 1 diabetes, TCRB CDR3s were moderately but significantly shorter in every one of the four CD4+ subsets. Patients with type 1 diabetes carried fewer insertions and had more deletions at their VDJ junctions.

This clone was counted a few times. Its cognate antigen is unknown. With 11 bases removed from V and 1 base from J, the gap between germline ends came to 14 bases. The germline V gene encodes CDR1 ENHRY and CDR2 SYGVKD. The CDR3 runs to 13 residues. Staining for CD45RO/CCR7/CD25/CD127/CD95/CD27 allowed sorting of CD4+ naive, central memory, regulatory and stem cell-like memory cells. TCRB transcripts that were expressed got sequenced, as all of the isolated RNA had been reverse transcribed. The data were produced by immunoSEQ multiplex PCR, yet TCRdb's version contains in-frame clones alone and is incomplete. The table has around 430,000 clones, about 30% seen once.

The sample was naive CD4+ T cells from blood. The receptor was derived from a man between 18 and 29 years old in good health. V gene TRBV10-3 combines with J gene TRBJ1-1; TRBD1 might be the D (5 bases). The CDR3 DNA follows: TGTGCCGCCTCCCAACAGGAGAACACTGAAGCTTTCTTT. Its protein is CAASQQENTEAFF.